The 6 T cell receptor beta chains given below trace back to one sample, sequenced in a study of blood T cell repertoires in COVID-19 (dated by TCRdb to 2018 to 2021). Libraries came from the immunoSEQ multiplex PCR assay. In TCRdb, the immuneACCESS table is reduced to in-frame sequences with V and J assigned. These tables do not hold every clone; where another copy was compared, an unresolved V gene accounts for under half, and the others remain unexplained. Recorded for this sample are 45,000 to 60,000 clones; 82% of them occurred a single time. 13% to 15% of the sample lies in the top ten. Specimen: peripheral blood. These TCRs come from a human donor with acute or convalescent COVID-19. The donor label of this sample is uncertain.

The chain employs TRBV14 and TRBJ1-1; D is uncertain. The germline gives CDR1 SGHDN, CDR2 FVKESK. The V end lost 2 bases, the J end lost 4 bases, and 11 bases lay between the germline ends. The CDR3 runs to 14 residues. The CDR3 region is CASSQSTNPTEAFF. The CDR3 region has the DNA TGTGCCAGCAGCCAATCGACAAACCCCACTGAAGCTTTCTTT.

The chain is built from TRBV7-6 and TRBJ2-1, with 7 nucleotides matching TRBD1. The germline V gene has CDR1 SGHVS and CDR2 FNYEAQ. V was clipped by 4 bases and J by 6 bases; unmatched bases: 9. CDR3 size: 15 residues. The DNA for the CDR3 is TGTGCCAGCAGCTCTCGGGACAGTGATGCCAATGAGCAGTTCTTC. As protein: CASSSRDSDANEQFF.

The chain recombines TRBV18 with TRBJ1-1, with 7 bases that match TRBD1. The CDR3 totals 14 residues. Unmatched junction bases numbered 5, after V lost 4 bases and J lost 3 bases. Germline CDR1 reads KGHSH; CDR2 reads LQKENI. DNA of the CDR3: TGTGCCAGCTCACTGGAACAGGGGCACACTGAAGCTTTCTTT. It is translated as CASSLEQGHTEAFF.

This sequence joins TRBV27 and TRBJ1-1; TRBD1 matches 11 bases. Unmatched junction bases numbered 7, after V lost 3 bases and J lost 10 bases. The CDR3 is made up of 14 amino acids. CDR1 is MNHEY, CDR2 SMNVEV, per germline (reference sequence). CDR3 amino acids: CASSFPGTGGRAFF. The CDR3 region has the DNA TGTGCCAGCAGTTTCCCCGGGACAGGGGGTCGAGCTTTCTTT.

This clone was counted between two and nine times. The CDR3 region has the DNA TGTGCCAGCTCGGCAGGGGGTAGGACCCAGTACTTC. It is translated as CASSAGGRTQYF. The genes are TRBV27 and TRBJ2-5, with 7 bases aligning to TRBD1. This CDR3 is 12 amino acids long. V shed 8 bases, J shed 7 bases, and the junction held 7 bases outside the gene matches. Germline V gene data show CDR1 as MNHEY and CDR2 as SMNVEV (reference sequence).

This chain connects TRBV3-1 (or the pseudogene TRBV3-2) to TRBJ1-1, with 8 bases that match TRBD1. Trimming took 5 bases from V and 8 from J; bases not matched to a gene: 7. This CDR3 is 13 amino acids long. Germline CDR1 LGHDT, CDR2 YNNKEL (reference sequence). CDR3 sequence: CASSSRQGTEAFF. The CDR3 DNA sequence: TGTGCCAGCAGCTCTCGACAGGGGACGGAAGCTTTCTTT.